Presented here are 3 T cell receptor beta chains from one specimen sequenced in a study of glioma-infiltrating T cells after dendritic cell vaccination. Time point denoted: after dendritic cell vaccination, including at tumor progression/relapse. The assay was immunoSEQ multiplex PCR, and TCRdb's table has in-frame clones only and misses some. The repertoire includes 65,000 to 80,000 clones, more than 75% of them detected once, and around 2.1% sits in the top ten. The sequenced sample was blood, obtained after dendritic cell vaccination. Receptors were obtained from a human donor with glioblastoma.

This chain joins TRBV7-9 and TRBJ1-1, with a tentative D call TRBD1 (5 bases). CDR3 length: 12 residues. Germline CDR1 SEHNR, CDR2 FQNEAQ (reference sequence). The DNA of the CDR3 is TGTGTCGGCGGGGGTCTGAACACTGAAGCTTTCTTT. Translated, it gives CVGGGLNTEAFF.

The rearrangement joins TRBV12-5 to TRBJ1-1; TRBD1 matches 8 bases. Germline V gene sequence: CDR1 LGHNT, CDR2 FRNRAP. The CDR3 has 17 amino acids. J gave up 1 base and V 0 bases, and 7 bases lay outside the gene matches. CDR3 sequence (DNA): TGTGCTAGTGGTTTGGTACAGGGGGACAGTAAGAACACTGAAGCTTTCTTT. Amino acids: CASGLVQGDSKNTEAFF. Drawing the rest from reference TRBV12-5 and TRBJ1-1, the complete variable domain is DARVTQTPRHKVTEMGQEVTMRCQPILGHNTVFWYRQTMMQGLELLAYFRNRAPLDDSGMPKDRFSAEMPDATLATLKIQPSEPRDSAVYFCASGLVQGDSKNTEAFFGQGTRLTVV.

This clone was found a few times. V gene TRBV4-1 combines with J gene TRBJ1-5, with 10 bases aligning to TRBD1. From germline, CDR1 is MGHRA and CDR2 YSYEKL. J gave up 5 bases and V 3 bases, and 1 base lay outside the gene matches. This CDR3 region has 14 residues. The DNA of the CDR3 is TGCGCCAGCAGCCAGGGACAGGGGTATCAGCCCCAGCATTTT. The encoded protein is CASSQGQGYQPQHF.